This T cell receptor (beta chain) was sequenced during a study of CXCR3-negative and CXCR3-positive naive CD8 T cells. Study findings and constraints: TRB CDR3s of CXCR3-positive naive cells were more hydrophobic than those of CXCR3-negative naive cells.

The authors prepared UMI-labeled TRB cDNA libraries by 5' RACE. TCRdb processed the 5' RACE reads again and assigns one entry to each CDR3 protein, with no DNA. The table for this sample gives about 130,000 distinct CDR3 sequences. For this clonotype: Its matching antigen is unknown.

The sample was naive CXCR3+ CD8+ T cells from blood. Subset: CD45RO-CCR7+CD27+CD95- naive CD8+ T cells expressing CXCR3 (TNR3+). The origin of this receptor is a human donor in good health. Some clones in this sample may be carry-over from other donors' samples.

This CDR3 is CASSFGGDETDTQYF. V is TRBV7-9 and J is TRBJ2-3; lacking DNA, the TRBD2 call made by TCRdb goes unchecked. This CDR3 has 15 amino acids. CDR1 is SEHNR, CDR2 FQNEAQ, per germline (reference sequence).